This passage covers 5 T cell receptor beta chains from one sample sequenced in a study of cytomegalovirus exposure and HLA in healthy donors. The PCR had 60 Vbeta and 13 Jbeta primers. Measured with immunoSEQ multiplex PCR; TCRdb has only the in-frame clones, and not every one. The sample holds roughly 180,000 clones, roughly 79% seen once. Sequenced material: PBMCs. The origin of the receptors is a man between 25 and 39 years old in good health and CMV-seronegative.

The chain joins TRBV29-1 to TRBJ1-3, with no clear D. V was cut by 4 bases and J by 0 bases, with 19 bases left in between. The germline CDR1 and CDR2 sequences are SQVTM and ANQGSEA. The CDR3 consists of 17 residues. The CDR3 DNA reads as TGCAGCGTTGCGCAAGCCGGTAACCTCCTCTCTGGAAACACCATATATTTT. Amino acids: CSVAQAGNLLSGNTIYF. Looking up the rest from reference TRBV29-1 and TRBJ1-3 gives the full variable domain: SAVISQKPSRDICQRGTSLTIQCQVDSQVTMMFWYRQQPGQSLTLIATANQGSEATYESGFVIDKFPISRPNLTFSTLTVSNMSPEDSSIYLCSVAQAGNLLSGNTIYFGEGSWLTVV.

The chain recombines TRBV4-2 with TRBJ2-1; TRBD2 matches 7 bases. The CDR3 has 14 residues. Germline CDR1 LGHNA, CDR2 YNFKEQ. V was pared by 0 bases and J by 6 bases, with 2 bases of the junction left unmatched. The CDR3 sequence is CASSQDLAANEQFF. In nucleotides, the CDR3 is TGTGCCAGCAGCCAAGATCTAGCGGCCAATGAGCAGTTCTTC.

This clone was seen only a few times. The chain links TRBV7-9 to TRBJ1-1; TRBD1 might be the D (5 bases). Looked up from germline, CDR1 is SEHNR and CDR2 is FQNEAQ (reference sequence). Between the trimmed V and J ends, which lost 4 bases and 4 bases, there was a span of 7 bases. This CDR3 has 12 residues. CDR3 protein: CASSSQVTEAFF. CDR3 nucleotide sequence: TGTGCCAGCAGCTCACAGGTCACTGAAGCTTTCTTT.

The chain recombines TRBV7-6 with TRBJ2-1, with 9 bases fitting TRBD2. CDR1 and CDR2 from the germline V gene are SGHVS and FNYEAQ. Unmatched junction bases numbered 9, after V lost 7 bases and J lost 8 bases. The CDR3 contains 14 residues. The CDR3 sequence is CASTPQAGGDEQFF. CDR3 bases: TGTGCCAGCACCCCTCAGGCGGGGGGGGATGAGCAGTTCTTC.

The chain combines TRBV4-3 with TRBJ1-4, with D perhaps matching TRBD1 (5 bases). The length of the CDR3 is 15 residues. Trimming cost V 0 bases and J 8 bases, with 13 bases left between them. The germline V gene encodes CDR1 LGHNA and CDR2 YSLEER. The CDR3, as DNA: TGCGCCAGCAGCCAAGACACGGGGGGGGGAGAAAAACTGTTTTTT. Translated: CASSQDTGGGEKLFF.